One T cell receptor (beta chain) is described in this entry. The antigen is unknown. This sample is drawn from a study of T-cell reconstitution after alpha-beta-depleted transplantation in children. V gave up 7 bases and J gave up 5 bases, with 6 bases separating them. The V gene's germline CDR1 is SGHDT and CDR2 YYEEEE. This CDR3 is built from 10 residues. The authors prepared the TCRbeta library with unique molecular identifiers. MiXCR, run by TCRdb on the PCR reads, gives a single entry per CDR3 protein. The repertoire holds 7,300 or so distinct CDR3 sequences, with 16% as singletons. General study results and limits: The authors attributed T-cell counts and diversity one year after transplant mostly to newly produced T cells. Diversity of TCRbeta at day 60 was high in some patients, arising from surviving recipient T cells and thymic progenitors.

The source was PBMCs, collected before TCRalphabeta/CD19-depleted stem cell transplant. This TCR derives from a boy between 2 and 10 years old with acute lymphoblastic leukemia, due to receive a stem cell transplant. V usage is TRBV5-6 and J usage is TRBJ1-1, with D unresolved. The chain's CDR3 is CASGRTEAFF. CDR3 DNA sequence: TGTGCCAGCGGGAGGACTGAAGCTTTCTTT.